The 12 T cell receptor beta chains in this list originate from one sample, sequenced in a study of long-term antiretroviral therapy in people with HIV. At survey level, the immunoSEQ assay was run in its v3.0 version. Data came from immunoSEQ multiplex PCR; TCRdb stores just in-frame clones and leaves some out. The sample holds around 28,000 clones, more than 85% seen once. Material: unsorted PBMCs, obtained 3.1 years after starting antiretroviral therapy. These receptors originate from a man in his late teens or twenties with HIV.

The chain is built from TRBV19 and TRBJ1-5, with D maybe TRBD1 (6 bases). Germline V gives CDR1 LNHDA, CDR2 SQIVND (reference sequence). This CDR3 has 13 residues. Trimming shortened V by 6 bases and J by 7 bases, and 13 bases separated the two germline ends. The CDR3 protein is CASSGTRFQPQHF. The CDR3 DNA is TGTGCCAGTAGCGGGACACGCTTCCAGCCCCAGCATTTT.

The rearrangement uses TRBV14 and TRBJ2-7, with a tentative D call TRBD2 (6 bases). V dropped 4 bases and J dropped 4 bases, with 17 bases sitting between them. This CDR3 region has 15 residues. Germline V gene sequence: CDR1 SGHDN, CDR2 FVKESK. CDR3 region: CASSLFGGLGYEQYF. CDR3 in DNA: TGTGCCAGCAGCCTCTTCGGGGGTCTTGGGTACGAGCAGTACTTC.

The J gene is TRBJ1-4, the V gene TRBV7-9, with TRBD1 identical over 12 bases. With 5 bases clipped from V and 6 bases from J, the junction kept 7 bases outside the gene matches. Germline assignment: CDR1 SEHNR and CDR2 FQNEAQ (reference sequence). The CDR3 runs to 16 residues. The CDR3 here is CASSPGDRGPYEKLFF. CDR3 sequence (DNA): TGTGCCAGCAGCCCGGGGGACAGGGGGCCGTATGAAAAACTGTTTTTT.

The gene calls are TRBV4-3 and TRBJ1-2, with TRBD1 matching over 9 bases. The germline gives CDR1 LGHNA, CDR2 YSLEER. V lost 1 base, J lost 4 bases, and 7 bases stayed unmatched. This CDR3 contains 16 residues. The CDR3 here is CASSQGLWDRVYGYTF. As DNA, the CDR3 is TGCGCCAGCAGCCAAGGGCTGTGGGACAGGGTCTATGGCTACACCTTC.

This sequence joins TRBV6-6 and TRBJ2-7; no clear D. Germline V CDR1 and CDR2: MNHNY, SVGAGI (reference sequence). Trimming took off 2 bases at V and 1 base at J, with 6 bases between the two ends. The length of the CDR3 is 13 residues. CDR3 nucleotides: TGTGCCAGCAGTTACGATCAGTCCTACGAGCAGTACTTC. This encodes CASSYDQSYEQYF.

The rearrangement links TRBV6-5 to TRBJ1-3; a possible D gene is TRBD1 (5 bases). Trimming shortened V by 0 bases and J by 2 bases, and 11 bases separated the two germline ends. This CDR3 comprises 16 residues. In germline, CDR1 is MNHEY, CDR2 SVGAGI. This CDR3 reads CASSYSGQIPGNTIYF. The CDR3 region has the DNA TGTGCCAGCAGTTACTCGGGGCAGATTCCTGGAAACACCATATATTTT.

This chain connects TRBV7-9 to TRBJ2-7, with no clear D. The CDR3 totals 13 residues. The germline V and J ends were trimmed by 1 base and 5 bases, with 9 bases remaining between them. Germline lookup yields CDR1 SEHNR and CDR2 FQNEAQ (reference sequence). The DNA for the CDR3 is TGTGCCAGCAGCTTAGGGGATTTGAACGAGCAGTACTTC. Protein: CASSLGDLNEQYF.

With regard to this clone: The sample contains more than one DNA sequence encoding this CDR3. The rearrangement uses TRBV5-1 and TRBJ2-7, with 10 bases lining up with TRBD2. Germline V gene lookup returns CDR1 SGHRS and CDR2 YFSETQ. This CDR3 has 14 residues. With V trimmed by 5 bases and J by 2 bases, 4 bases remained unmatched. The CDR3 DNA reads as TGCGCCAGCAGTTGGACTAGCGGAACCTACGAGCAGTACTTC. As protein: CASSWTSGTYEQYF. The full variable domain, its missing parts supplied by reference TRBV5-1 and TRBJ2-7, is KAGVTQTPRYLIKTRGQQVTLSCSPISGHRSVSWYQQTPGQGLQFLFEYFSETQRNKGNFPGRFSGRQFSNSRSEMNVSTLELGDSALYLCASSWTSGTYEQYFGPGTRLTVT.

This rearrangement joins TRBV7-6 to TRBJ2-7; either TRBD1 or TRBD2 may supply D (5 bases each). Germline CDR1 is SGHVS and CDR2 is FNYEAQ. This CDR3 has 14 residues. V was trimmed by 5 bases and J by 5 bases, leaving 16 bases between them. The CDR3 sequence is CASSGGHVQNEQYF. CDR3 DNA sequence: TGTGCCAGCAGCGGAGGACATGTCCAAAACGAGCAGTACTTC.

The chain joins TRBV20-1 to TRBJ1-2, with a tentative D call TRBD1 (6 bases). The V end lost 4 bases, the J end lost 9 bases, and 12 bases lay between the germline ends. Germline CDR1 is DFQATT and CDR2 is SNEGSKA (reference sequence). This CDR3 is 11 amino acids long. The CDR3 DNA sequence: TGCAGTGCTACCATACAGGGTAGCTACACCTTC. Its translation: CSATIQGSYTF.

J is TRBJ2-3 and V is TRBV7-2, with D perhaps matching TRBD2 (5 bases). CDR1 is SGHTA, CDR2 FQGNSA, per germline. V was pared by 4 bases and J by 0 bases, with 11 bases between. The CDR3 spans 15 residues. The CDR3 loop is CASSSTRASTDTQYF. In DNA form, the CDR3 reads TGTGCCAGCAGCTCCACTAGGGCTAGCACAGATACGCAGTATTTT. The variable domain in full, completed from reference TRBV7-2 and TRBJ2-3, reads GAGVSQSPSNKVTEKGKDVELRCDPISGHTALYWYRQSLGQGLEFLIYFQGNSAPDKSGLPSDRFSAERTGGSVSTLTIQRTQQEDSAVYLCASSSTRASTDTQYFGPGTRLTVL.

This clone was seen a single time. The V call is TRBV4-3, the J call TRBJ2-3; 8 nucleotides align to TRBD2. The CDR3 sequence is 17 residues long. Germline V gene sequence: CDR1 LGHNA, CDR2 YSLEER. The junction had 11 bases not matched to a gene; V was cut back by 2 bases and J by 4 bases. CDR3 protein: CASSQNAGGPPADTQYF. Here the CDR3 DNA reads TGCGCCAGCAGCCAAAATGCGGGGGGCCCCCCCGCAGATACGCAGTATTTT.